Each of the 8 T cell receptor beta chains below was sequenced from the same sample in a study of PD-1 blockade in mismatch repair-deficient tumors (dated by TCRdb to the late 2010s). Receptors were amplified or captured by the immunoSEQ multiplex PCR assay. Here the immuneACCESS table is served through TCRdb, limited to in-frame sequences with V and J called. Missing clones are a known gap in these copies; in checked studies unresolved V genes cover under half, and the rest lacks a known reason. The sample table lists 120,000 or so clones, 86% of them with a count of one. The ten biggest clones cover around an eighth of the sample. The sequences come from peripheral blood, collected 44 weeks after starting pembrolizumab. The receptor source for this set is an adult with mismatch repair-deficient cancer.

The gene calls are TRBV28 and TRBJ2-3; no firm D call. V lost 3 bases and J lost 8, with 9 bases in between. The CDR3 sequence is 12 residues long. Germline CDR1 and CDR2: MDHEN and SYDVKM. In DNA, the CDR3 is TGTGCCAGCAGTTTCGGCCTTACTACGCAGTATTTT. It codes for CASSFGLTTQYF.

The chain is built from TRBV9 and TRBJ2-1; 7 nucleotides line up with TRBD1. J lost 8 bases, V lost 1 base, and 0 bases had no gene match. CDR3 length: 12 residues. Germline CDR1 is SGDLS and CDR2 is YYNGEE. The CDR3 nucleotides read TGTGCCAGCAGCGTACAGGGGGATGAGCAGTTCTTC. This codes for CASSVQGDEQFF.

The chain couples TRBV7-2 to TRBJ1-1; D possibly corresponds to TRBD1 (6 bases). Germline values: CDR1 SGHTA, CDR2 FQGNSA. This CDR3 is built from 13 residues. The germline V and J ends were trimmed by 2 bases and 4 bases, with 8 bases remaining between them. CDR3 sequence: CASSLTGFTEAFF. CDR3 in DNA: TGTGCCAGCAGCTTAACAGGGTTCACTGAAGCTTTCTTT.

The V call is TRBV10-2, the J call TRBJ2-2; TRBD2 agrees at 8 bases. The length of the CDR3 is 16 residues. The germline gives CDR1 WSHSY, CDR2 SAAADI. V was pared by 3 bases and J by 4 bases, with 7 bases of the junction left unmatched. The CDR3 sequence is CASSEVAGGPTGELFF. CDR3 DNA: TGCGCCAGCAGTGAAGTGGCGGGAGGACCCACCGGGGAGCTGTTTTTT.

With respect to this clone: The sample has other DNA sequences that encode this CDR3 too. The chain is built from TRBV19 and TRBJ2-6; perhaps TRBD2 as D (6 bases). The CDR3 has 16 amino acids. V lost 2 bases and J 0 bases, leaving 8 bases between the germline ends. The germline gives CDR1 LNHDA, CDR2 SQIVND (reference sequence). CDR3: CASSIQGGSGANVLTF. The CDR3 DNA follows: TGTGCCAGTAGTATACAGGGAGGCTCTGGGGCCAACGTCCTGACTTTC.

The chain carries TRBV5-8 and TRBJ2-3, with unresolved D. Trimming left V 2 bases short and J 1 base short, with 8 bases between. Germline CDR1 SGHTS, CDR2 YDEGEE. The length of the CDR3 is 14 residues. In DNA form, the CDR3 reads TGTGCCAGCAGCTTTTGGCAGGGCACAGATACGCAGTATTTT. This gives the protein CASSFWQGTDTQYF.

V and J are TRBV27 and TRBJ2-7; D unclear. The CDR3 has 14 amino acids. CDR1 and CDR2 (germline): MNHEY, SMNVEV (reference sequence). V was clipped by 5 bases and J by 0 bases, with 11 bases between them. Here the CDR3 reads CASSPSSSSYEQYF. Here the CDR3 DNA reads TGTGCCAGCAGTCCTAGTTCCAGCTCCTACGAGCAGTACTTC.

V is TRBV28 and J is TRBJ2-7, with D unresolved. The CDR3 has 14 amino acids. V lost 1 base and J 2 bases, leaving 9 bases between the germline ends. CDR1 and CDR2 from the germline V gene are MDHEN and SYDVKM. The CDR3 DNA sequence: TGTGCCAGCAGTTTATTTTACGGCCCCTACGAGCAGTACTTC. Translation: CASSLFYGPYEQYF. The whole variable domain, filled in from reference TRBV28 and TRBJ2-7, reads DVKVTQSSRYLVKRTGEKVFLECVQDMDHENMFWYRQDPGLGLRLIYFSYDVKMKEKGDIPEGYSVSREKKERFSLILESASTNQTSMYLCASSLFYGPYEQYFGPGTRLTVT.